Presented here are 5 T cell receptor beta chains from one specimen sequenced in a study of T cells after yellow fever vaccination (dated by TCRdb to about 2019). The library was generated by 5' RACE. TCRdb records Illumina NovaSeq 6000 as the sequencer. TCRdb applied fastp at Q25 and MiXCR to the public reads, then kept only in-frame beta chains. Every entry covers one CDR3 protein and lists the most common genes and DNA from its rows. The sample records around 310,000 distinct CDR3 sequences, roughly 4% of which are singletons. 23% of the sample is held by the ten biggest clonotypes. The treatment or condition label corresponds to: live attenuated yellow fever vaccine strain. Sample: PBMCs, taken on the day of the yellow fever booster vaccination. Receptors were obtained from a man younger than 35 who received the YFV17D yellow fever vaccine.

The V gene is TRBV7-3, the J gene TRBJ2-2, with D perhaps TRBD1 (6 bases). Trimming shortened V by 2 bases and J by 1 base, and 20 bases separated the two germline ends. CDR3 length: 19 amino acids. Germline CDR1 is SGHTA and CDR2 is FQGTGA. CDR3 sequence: CASSLRQNNRDKNTGELFF. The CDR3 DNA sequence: TGTGCCAGCAGCTTACGGCAGAACAACCGGGACAAGAACACCGGGGAGCTGTTTTTT.

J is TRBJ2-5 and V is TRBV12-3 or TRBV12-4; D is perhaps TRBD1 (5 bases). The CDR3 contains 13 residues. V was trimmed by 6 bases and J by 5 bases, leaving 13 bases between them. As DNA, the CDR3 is TGTGCCAGCAGGGGAATCCAGGGTGAGACCCAGTACTTC. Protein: CASRGIQGETQYF.

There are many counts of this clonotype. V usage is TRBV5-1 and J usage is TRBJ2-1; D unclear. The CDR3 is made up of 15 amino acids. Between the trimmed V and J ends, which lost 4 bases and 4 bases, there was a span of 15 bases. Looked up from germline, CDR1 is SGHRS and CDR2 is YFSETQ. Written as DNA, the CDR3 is TGCGCCAGCAGCCTGGGTAGTTTGACGTACAATGAGCAGTTCTTC. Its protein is CASSLGSLTYNEQFF.

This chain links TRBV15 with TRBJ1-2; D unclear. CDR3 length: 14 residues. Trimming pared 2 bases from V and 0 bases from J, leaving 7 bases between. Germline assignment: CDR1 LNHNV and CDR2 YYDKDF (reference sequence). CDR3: CATSRNTANYGYTF. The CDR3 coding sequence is TGTGCCACCAGCAGAAACACTGCTAACTATGGCTACACCTTC. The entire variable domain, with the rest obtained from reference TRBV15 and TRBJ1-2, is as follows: DAMVIQNPRYQVTQFGKPVTLSCSQTLNHNVMYWYQQKSSQAPKLLFHYYDKDFNNEADTPDNFQSRRPNTSFCFLDIRSPGLGDTAMYLCATSRNTANYGYTFGSGTRLTVV.

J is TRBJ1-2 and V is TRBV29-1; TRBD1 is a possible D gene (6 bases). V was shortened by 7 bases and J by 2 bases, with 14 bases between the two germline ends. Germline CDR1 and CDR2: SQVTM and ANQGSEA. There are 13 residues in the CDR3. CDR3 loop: CSAAGEVNYGYTF. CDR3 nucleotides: TGCAGCGCCGCAGGGGAGGTCAACTATGGCTACACCTTC.